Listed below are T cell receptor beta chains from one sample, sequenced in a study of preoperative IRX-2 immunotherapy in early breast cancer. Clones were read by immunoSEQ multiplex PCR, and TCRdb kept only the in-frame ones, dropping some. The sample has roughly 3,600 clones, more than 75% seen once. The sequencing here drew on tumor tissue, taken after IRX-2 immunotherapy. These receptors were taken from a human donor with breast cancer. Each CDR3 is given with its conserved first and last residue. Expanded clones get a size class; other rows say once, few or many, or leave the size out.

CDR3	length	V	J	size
CASSGRNSYEQYF	13	TRBV25-1	TRBJ2-7	-
CSVRTGNYEQYF	12	TRBV29-1	TRBJ2-7	-
CASSLPGGKTEAFF	14	TRBV11-3	TRBJ1-1	once
CASTLSYGNEQFF	13	TRBV12-5	TRBJ2-1	-
CASSSTTYEQYF	12	TRBV28	TRBJ2-7	-
CATSTTGTRMETQYF	15	TRBV15	TRBJ2-5	-
CASSLVAGTGNTIYF	15	TRBV11-3	TRBJ1-3	-
CASSNSAEGRGGYTF	15	TRBV18	TRBJ1-2	-
CSVGRATATEAFF	13	TRBV29-1	TRBJ1-1	few
CASSEAIPGTPGYEQYF	17	TRBV6-1	TRBJ2-7	-
CASTKLAGAFLAGELFF	17	TRBV12-5	TRBJ2-2	large
CASRTTVEDNSPLHF	15	TRBV6-8	TRBJ1-6	-
CASSIVSEGWEKLFF	15	TRBV19	TRBJ1-4	-
CASSLFSNQPQHF	13	TRBV6-8	TRBJ1-5	few
CASGEGISDKNIQYF	15	TRBV11-3	TRBJ2-4	-
CASSLAGPQATAGNTIYF	18	TRBV7-4	TRBJ1-3	-
CASSENRGRAFF	12	TRBV19	TRBJ1-1	few
CSVQGTSGRMDEQFF	15	TRBV29-1	TRBJ2-1	-
CASSLGGNEYEQYF	14	TRBV25-1	TRBJ2-7	-
CAIRGGQEADTQYF	14	TRBV6-8	TRBJ2-3	-
CASSRGQYSNQPQHF	15	TRBV19	TRBJ1-5	-
CASERTGRGETQYF	14	TRBV6-8	TRBJ2-5	few
CASSKPRDGFSYEQYF	16	TRBV6-8	TRBJ2-7	-
CASSSNPAYEQYF	13	TRBV6-8	TRBJ2-7	-
CASSRSGAYNEQFF	14	TRBV14	TRBJ2-1	-
CASKEEPHISLGNQPQHF	18	TRBV28	TRBJ1-5	once
CASSLAPHPYEQYF	14	TRBV5-1	TRBJ2-7	-
CASSFDRGSSYEQYF	15	TRBV5-1	TRBJ2-7	-